The 28 T cell receptor beta chains below were found in one sample sequenced in a study of T cells in Graves' hyperthyroidism and ophthalmopathy. TCR beta CDR3 region amplification was performed from RNA transcripts. The study used the HTBI primer set for a first-round RT-PCR of the TCR CDR3. TCRdb reprocessed the multiplex PCR reads with MiXCR, giving one entry per CDR3 protein. The sample records just under 750,000 distinct CDR3 sequences, around a third being singletons. Sequencing was carried out using blood. The receptors were gathered from a middle-aged woman with Graves' hyperthyroidism.

In its sample, this clonotype was seen many times. The gene calls are TRBV24-1 and TRBJ1-1; tentatively, D is TRBD1 (6 bases). The germline CDR1 and CDR2 sequences are KGHDR and SFDVKD. The length of the CDR3 is 14 residues. V was cut by 12 bases and J by 1 base, with 17 bases left in between. CDR3: CALGGHRTNTEAFF. CDR3 nucleotide sequence: TGTGCCCTGGGGGGGCACAGGACGAACACTGAAGCTTTCTTT.

Concerning this clonotype: Sequence at one end of the junction differs from germline and may be a read error. This chain joins TRBV7-9 and TRBJ1-6; 10 bases fit TRBD1. The germline CDR1 and CDR2 sequences are SEHNR and FQNEAQ (reference sequence). This CDR3 is built from 16 residues. The CDR3 here is CASSPSSGTGERPPHF. CDR3 sequence (DNA): TGTGCCAGCAGCCCCTCGTCCGGGACAGGGGAGCGGCCCCCCCACTTT.

The chain employs TRBV20-1 and TRBJ2-6; D not certain. The V gene's germline CDR1 is DFQATT and CDR2 SNEGSKA (reference sequence). Trimming left V 2 bases short and J 2 bases short, with 16 bases between. The CDR3 is 17 amino acids. The CDR3 DNA is TGCAGTGCTAGAAAATCAGGACCGAAAGCTGGGGCCAACGTCCTGACTTTC. Translation gives CSARKSGPKAGANVLTF.

Only a few counts were recorded for this clonotype. This chain uses TRBV11-3 with TRBJ2-5; 12 nucleotides align to TRBD2. Germline CDR1 and CDR2: SGHNT and YENEEA. CDR3 size: 16 residues. The J segment lost 5 bases and the V segment lost 8 bases, leaving 12 bases of the junction unmatched. CDR3 loop: CASGTSGGPGGETQYF. The CDR3 DNA is TGTGCCAGCGGAACTAGCGGGGGGCCTGGGGGCGAGACCCAGTACTTC.

This clonotype has at least ten counts. The gene calls are TRBV14 and TRBJ1-2; D gene unclear. Looked up from germline, CDR1 is SGHDN and CDR2 is FVKESK. The V and J ends lost 6 bases and 1 base respectively, with 9 bases between them. The CDR3 has 13 residues. The chain's CDR3 is CASSPTVNYGYTF. CDR3 nucleotides: TGTGCCAGCAGTCCCACGGTTAACTATGGCTACACCTTC.

V gene TRBV7-2 combines with J gene TRBJ1-2; TRBD1 matches 10 bases. The CDR3 sequence is 16 residues long. V was pared by 3 bases and J by 6 bases, with 10 bases of the junction left unmatched. The V gene's germline CDR1 is SGHTA and CDR2 FQGNSA. The CDR3 is CASSFARTGGRDGYTF. Written as DNA, the CDR3 is TGTGCCAGCAGCTTCGCAAGGACAGGGGGTAGGGATGGCTACACCTTC.

Ten or more counts support this clonotype. The chain has TRBV29-1 and TRBJ2-5; maybe TRBD1 (6 bases). The germline V and J ends were trimmed by 6 bases and 1 base, with 12 bases remaining between them. The CDR3 is 13 residues long. The germline CDR1 and CDR2 sequences are SQVTM and ANQGSEA. CDR3 nucleotide sequence: TGCAGCGTAGATGGACAGACCCAAGAGACCCAGTACTTC. It encodes CSVDGQTQETQYF.

This clonotype was counted ten times or more. The gene calls are TRBV12-3 or TRBV12-4 and TRBJ1-2; the D is unclear. The CDR3 has 13 residues. Trimming pared 6 bases from V and 4 bases from J, leaving 12 bases between. The CDR3 sequence is CASRPEGFYGYTF. CDR3 nucleotide sequence: TGTGCCAGCAGACCTGAGGGATTCTATGGCTACACCTTC.

This clonotype was detected many times. This chain uses TRBV11-2 with TRBJ2-7, with unresolved D. CDR1 is SGHAT and CDR2 is FQNNGV in the germline V gene. CDR3 length equals 14 residues. V was shortened by 0 bases and J by 0 bases, with 6 bases between the two germline ends. CDR3: CASSLDQFSYEQYF. DNA for the CDR3: TGTGCCAGCAGCTTAGATCAGTTCTCCTACGAGCAGTACTTC. Drawing the rest from reference TRBV11-2 and TRBJ2-7, the complete variable domain is EAGVAQSPRYKIIEKRQSVAFWCNPISGHATLYWYQQILGQGPKLLIQFQNNGVVDDSQLPKDRFSAERLKGVDSTLKIQPAKLEDSAVYLCASSLDQFSYEQYFGPGTRLTVT.

This clonotype was seen only once. This may be a read error: a much more frequent sequence differs by one nucleotide. The gene calls are TRBV7-2 and TRBJ1-1; the D is unclear. Germline-derived CDR1 and CDR2 are SGHTA and FQGNSA. The CDR3 is made up of 15 amino acids. The V end lost 5 bases, the J end lost 3 bases, and 16 bases lay between the germline ends. The CDR3 DNA reads TGTGCCAGCAGCATTCACGGATTCGCGGACACTGAAGCTTTCTTT. Its protein product is CASSIHGFADTEAFF.

CDR3 bases: TGCAGCGTTCGTGGCAGGGAGGGGGTGAGCTCCTACGAGCAGTACTTC. It codes for CSVRGREGVSSYEQYF. The V and J genes are TRBV29-1 and TRBJ2-7; D possibly corresponds to TRBD2 (7 bases). Trimming shortened V by 5 bases and J by 0 bases, and 20 bases separated the two germline ends. The CDR3 extends over 16 amino acids. Germline V lookup: CDR1 SQVTM, CDR2 ANQGSEA.

This clonotype was detected many times. The chain uses TRBV7-3 and TRBJ1-2, with D unclear. From germline, CDR1 is SGHTA and CDR2 FQGTGA. Trimming pared 0 bases from V and 2 bases from J, leaving 13 bases between. This CDR3 spans 16 amino acids. CDR3 sequence (DNA): TGTGCCAGCAGCTTAACAGGAGGGAACGGAAACTATGGCTACACCTTC. It is translated as CASSLTGGNGNYGYTF.

V gene TRBV7-9 combines with J gene TRBJ2-4; D is ambiguous. CDR1 is SEHNR, CDR2 FQNEAQ, per germline (reference sequence). The CDR3 extends over 15 amino acids. Trimming left V 5 bases short and J 0 bases short, with 11 bases between. The CDR3 DNA is TGTGCCAGCAGCCCGATGGGGATAGCCAAAAACATTCAGTACTTC. It specifies CASSPMGIAKNIQYF.

The rearrangement joins TRBV20-1 to TRBJ1-2; D uncertain. V was shortened by 0 bases and J by 8 bases, with 19 bases between the two germline ends. Germline CDR1 DFQATT, CDR2 SNEGSKA (reference sequence). The CDR3 consists of 15 residues. The CDR3 bases are TGCAGTGCTAGAGATGAGGCTCAAGGCAGAAGAGGCTACACCTTC. Its translation is CSARDEAQGRRGYTF.

This sequence joins TRBV19 and TRBJ2-5; 9 nucleotides match TRBD2. CDR1 LNHDA and CDR2 SQIVND come from the germline V gene (reference sequence). The CDR3 extends over 19 amino acids. Losses at the gene ends were 9 bases for V and 4 bases for J; bases not matched to a gene: 24. CDR3 bases: TGTGCCAGCAGCCATGCGGCGGGGGGGCATTTCGTTCGGAGAGAGACCCAGTACTTC. Translating it yields CASSHAAGGHFVRRETQYF.

The chain joins TRBV7-2 to TRBJ1-2; weak D call: TRBD1 (6 bases). Looked up from germline, CDR1 is SGHTA and CDR2 is FQGNSA. Trimming removed 3 bases from V and 8 bases from J, with 13 bases in between. The CDR3 has 13 amino acids. CDR3 protein: CASSLHRVGGYTF. The CDR3 DNA is TGTGCCAGCAGCTTGCACAGGGTGGGCGGCTACACCTTC.

Many counts were recorded for this clonotype. This chain links TRBV7-2 with TRBJ1-2; 7 bases fit TRBD1. V lost 2 bases, J lost 6 bases, and 6 bases stayed unmatched. Germline CDR1 reads SGHTA; CDR2 reads FQGNSA. The CDR3 contains 14 residues. The CDR3 DNA sequence: TGTGCCAGCAGCTTAATGGGACAGTCCGATGGCTACACCTTC. Its protein is CASSLMGQSDGYTF.

This clonotype was seen at least ten times. The chain couples TRBV7-9 to TRBJ2-6; D gene unclear. Germline V gene lookup returns CDR1 SEHNR and CDR2 FQNEAQ (reference sequence). The CDR3 extends over 14 amino acids. V lost 4 bases and J 0 bases, leaving 4 bases between the germline ends. As DNA, the CDR3 is TGTGCCAGCAGCTCCCTCTCTGGGGCCAACGTCCTGACTTTC. Protein product: CASSSLSGANVLTF.

This clonotype was found many times. This sequence joins TRBV13 and TRBJ2-7; unclear D gene. V lost 3 bases, J lost 6 bases, and 9 bases lay in between. Germline CDR1 and CDR2: PRHDT and FYEKMQ (reference sequence). The length of the CDR3 is 12 residues. The CDR3, as DNA: TGTGCCAGCAGCTTCACGGTCGGCGAGCAGTACTTC. Amino acids: CASSFTVGEQYF.

Many counts were recorded for this clonotype. V is TRBV6-6 and J is TRBJ1-6; 10 bases align to TRBD1. The CDR3 has 16 residues. Unmatched junction bases numbered 10, after V lost 4 bases and J lost 10 bases. The V gene's germline CDR1 is MNHNY and CDR2 SVGAGI (reference sequence). CDR3 nucleotide sequence: TGTGCCAGCAGTTGGGACCGGGACAGGGGAGGATCACCCCTCCACTTT. The encoded protein is CASSWDRDRGGSPLHF.

This rearrangement joins TRBV6-2 or TRBV6-3 to TRBJ2-2; 7 nucleotides match TRBD2. This CDR3 has 17 residues. The V gene's germline CDR1 is MNHEY and CDR2 SVGEGT. The V segment lost 1 base and the J segment 1 base; nucleotides outside the gene matches: 6. This chain's CDR3 is CASSYLPSGLNTGELFF. In DNA form, the CDR3 reads TGTGCCAGCAGTTACTTGCCTAGCGGATTGAACACCGGGGAGCTGTTTTTT.

The chain couples TRBV7-8 to TRBJ1-5; 7 bases agree with TRBD1. This CDR3 spans 16 amino acids. Germline V gene sequence: CDR1 SGHVS, CDR2 FQNEAQ. The trim removed 3 bases at V and 9 bases at J, leaving 14 bases unmatched. CDR3 region: CASSFSGGQDPGPQHF. CDR3 sequence (DNA): TGTGCCAGCAGCTTTAGCGGCGGACAGGATCCAGGGCCCCAGCATTTT.

The chain recombines TRBV7-2 with TRBJ2-7; 7 bases are shared with TRBD2. V lost 3 bases, J lost 5 bases, and 16 bases stayed unmatched. CDR1 SGHTA and CDR2 FQGNSA come from the germline V gene. This CDR3 contains 17 residues. This chain's CDR3 is CASSFKFWGLTGDEQYF. CDR3 DNA: TGTGCCAGCAGCTTTAAGTTTTGGGGACTAACGGGAGACGAGCAGTACTTC.

The chain combines TRBV20-1 with TRBJ2-5; D is unclear. The CDR3 is 13 amino acids. Germline V gene data show CDR1 as DFQATT and CDR2 as SNEGSKA (reference sequence). Trimming stripped 6 bases from V and 3 bases from J, with 14 bases between. This CDR3 reads CSAVANSEETQYF. CDR3 nucleotides: TGCAGTGCCGTCGCGAACAGCGAAGAGACCCAGTACTTC.

The sample holds many counts of this clonotype. CDR3 region: CASRGQGLFEKLFF. The CDR3 region has the DNA TGTGCCAGCAGAGGACAGGGTCTTTTTGAAAAACTGTTTTTT. This rearrangement joins TRBV2 to TRBJ1-4; 8 nucleotides agree with TRBD1. The CDR3 contains 14 residues. J was trimmed by 7 bases and V by 6 bases; bases with no gene match: 7. Germline loops: CDR1 SNHLY, CDR2 FYNNEI.

This rearrangement joins TRBV7-9 to TRBJ1-4, with 8 positions matching TRBD1. The length of the CDR3 is 15 residues. Per germline, CDR1 SEHNR and CDR2 FQNEAQ (reference sequence). The junction had 13 bases not matched to a gene; V was cut back by 8 bases and J by 8 bases. Written as DNA, the CDR3 is TGTGCCAGCTCACCACCCGGGACAGGATACGAAAAACTGTTTTTT. Amino acid sequence: CASSPPGTGYEKLFF.

This clonotype was counted ten times or more. This chain links TRBV7-2 with TRBJ2-5; no definite D call. The CDR3 covers 12 residues. With 0 bases removed from V and 8 bases from J, the gap between germline ends came to 7 bases. The germline V gene has CDR1 SGHTA and CDR2 FQGNSA. The CDR3 coding sequence is TGTGCCAGCAGCTTAGCGCAGAACACCCAGTACTTC. The encoded protein is CASSLAQNTQYF.

This clonotype was detected many times. This rearrangement joins TRBV24-1 to TRBJ2-2, with 8 bases identical to TRBD1. V was pared by 7 bases and J by 10 bases, with 4 bases of the junction left unmatched. This CDR3 contains 12 residues. CDR1 is KGHDR and CDR2 is SFDVKD in the germline V gene. The CDR3: CATRGTGEELFF. CDR3 nucleotide sequence: TGTGCCACCAGGGGGACAGGTGAGGAGCTGTTTTTT.